These T cell receptor beta chains were read from a single sample in a study of cytotoxic CD8 clonotypes in ibrutinib-treated CLL. The assay was immunoSEQ multiplex PCR, and TCRdb's table has in-frame clones only and misses some. This sample has roughly 220,000 clones; 79% occur once, and the top ten carry 10% to 12%. Source: PBMCs, taken after 12 months of ibrutinib treatment. These receptors were obtained from a human donor with chronic lymphocytic leukemia. Each CDR3 is given with its conserved first and last residue. Fields, in order: D gene, clone size, J gene, V gene, CDR3 DNA, CDR3 protein. The D gene is left open where the match is weak. Rows may omit the clone size; those that give it use once, few, many or a size class.

- | - | TRBJ1-3 | TRBV18 | TGTGCCAGCTCACCCCCCAACTCTGGAAACACCATATATTTT | CASSPPNSGNTIYF
- | - | TRBJ2-7 | TRBV29-1 | TGCAGCGTTGGTGGGACACTTCTTCTCGAGCAGTACTTC | CSVGGTLLLEQYF
TRBD1 | once | TRBJ1-3 | TRBV15 | TGTGCCACCAGCAGGGACAGGGAAGAAAACACCATATATTTT | CATSRDREENTIYF
- | few | TRBJ1-5 | TRBV2 | TGTGCCAGCAGGCGTACTAATAGCAATCAGCCCCAGCATTTT | CASRRTNSNQPQHF
TRBD2 | - | TRBJ2-1 | TRBV30 | TGTGCCTGGACTCAAAGACTAGCGGGGCATGGGGAGCAGTTCTTC | CAWTQRLAGHGEQFF
- | - | TRBJ2-2 | TRBV27 | TGTGCCAGCAGTTCTTACACCGGGGAGCTGTTTTTT | CASSSYTGELFF
TRBD1 | - | TRBJ1-2 | TRBV4-1 | TGCGCCAGCAGCCGGCCGGGACAGGGGGCTGGCTACACCTTC | CASSRPGQGAGYTF
TRBD1 | - | TRBJ2-3 | TRBV15 | TGTGCCACCAGCAGACCCGGACAGGGATTCACAGATACGCAGTATTTT | CATSRPGQGFTDTQYF
TRBD1 | once | TRBJ1-2 | TRBV5-4 | TGTGCCAGCAGGGAGGGACAGGGGGCGCTCTATGGCTACACCTTC | CASREGQGALYGYTF
- | - | TRBJ2-7 | TRBV7-8 | - | CASSLGRRAGGEQYF
TRBD2 | - | TRBJ2-1 | TRBV6-5 | TGTGCCAGCAGTTACGGTAGCGGGTACAATGAGCAGTTCTTC | CASSYGSGYNEQFF
- | - | TRBJ2-1 | TRBV20-1 | TGCAGTGCCATAAAAAATGAGCAGTTCTTC | CSAIKNEQFF
TRBD1 | few | TRBJ2-5 | TRBV2 | TGTGCCAGCAGCGATGACAGGGGCAACCAAGAGACCCAGTACTTC | CASSDDRGNQETQYF
TRBD1 | - | TRBJ2-5 | TRBV25-1 | TGTGCCAGCAATGGCAGAACAGGGGTCCACCAAGAGACCCAGTACTTC | CASNGRTGVHQETQYF
- | - | TRBJ1-2 | TRBV15 | TGTGCCACCAGCAACCAAAAGGGGCAGGGCCTTGGCTACACCTTC | CATSNQKGQGLGYTF
- | few | TRBJ1-6 | TRBV6-1 | TGTGCCAGCGAGCAGGGTATCTTACGTTCACCCCTCCACTTT | CASEQGILRSPLHF
- | few | TRBJ1-1 | TRBV11-2 | TGTGCCAGCAGCCCCGACGGGGTCGAAGCTTTCTTT | CASSPDGVEAFF
- | - | TRBJ2-7 | TRBV5-6 | TGTGCCAGCAGCTTGGGGTCCACTTTCGACGAGCAGTACTTC | CASSLGSTFDEQYF
- | - | TRBJ1-2 | TRBV9 | TGTGCCAGCAGCGTAGATTTTAACTATGGCTACACCTTC | CASSVDFNYGYTF
- | once | TRBJ2-7 | TRBV4-2 | TGTGCCAGCAGCCAAGTTTCCAGGGGAGCCTACGAGCAGTACTTC | CASSQVSRGAYEQYF
- | - | TRBJ1-1 | TRBV27 | TGTGCCAGCGGGGTGGGGACGAACACTGAAGCTTTCTTT | CASGVGTNTEAFF
- | few | TRBJ2-5 | TRBV15 | TGTGCCACCAGCACCAGAGGAGGGTCCCAGTACTTC | CATSTRGGSQYF
- | - | TRBJ1-2 | TRBV6-1 | TGTGCCAGCAGTGAATCGGGTGAGGGGTCCTATGGCTACACCTTC | CASSESGEGSYGYTF
TRBD1 | - | TRBJ2-3 | TRBV19 | TGTGCCAGTAGTATGGCAAGGGGACAGCCCACCACAGATACGCAGTATTTT | CASSMARGQPTTDTQYF
- | - | TRBJ1-4 | TRBV28 | TGTGCCAGCAGAACGGGGGGGAATGAAAAACTGTTTTTT | CASRTGGNEKLFF
- | - | TRBJ2-4 | TRBV29-1 | TGCAGCGGGAGAAAGGACTTTAAAGGCAAAAACATTCAGTACTTC | CSGRKDFKGKNIQYF
TRBD2 | - | TRBJ2-3 | TRBV13 | TGTGCCAGCAGCTTATTCCGATTGGGAGGGGACAGCACAGATACGCAGTATTTT | CASSLFRLGGDSTDTQYF
TRBD2 | - | TRBJ2-1 | TRBV7-8 | TGTGCCAGCAGCTTATCTAGCGGGGCAAGTAATGAGCAGTTCTTC | CASSLSSGASNEQFF
- | - | TRBJ2-1 | TRBV5-1 | TGCGCCAGCAGAGGGATACAGCAGCTTGGGAGGGGGTCCTACAATGAGCAGTTCTTC | CASRGIQQLGRGSYNEQFF
TRBD2 | - | TRBJ2-3 | TRBV19 | TGTGCCAGTAGTCCGGGGGGTCGGGGAGCTCCGGATACGCAGTATTTT | CASSPGGRGAPDTQYF
- | - | TRBJ2-3 | TRBV4-2 | TGTGCCAGCAGCCAAGATCGGAAACTACATACGCAGTATTTT | CASSQDRKLHTQYF
TRBD2 | - | TRBJ2-1 | TRBV6-6 | TGTGCCAGCAGTTACGGGACTAGGGATGAGCAGTTCTTC | CASSYGTRDEQFF
TRBD2 | - | TRBJ2-7 | TRBV5-1 | TGCGCCAGCAGCTGGGACTATAACGAGCAGTACTTC | CASSWDYNEQYF
- | - | TRBJ2-3 | TRBV27 | TGTGCCAGCAGTACGTTAGCACAAGATACGCAGTATTTT | CASSTLAQDTQYF
- | - | TRBJ2-6 | TRBV7-9 | TGTGCCAGCAGCTTAGGTCGGTTCTCTGGGGCCAACGTCCTGACTTTC | CASSLGRFSGANVLTF
- | - | TRBJ2-7 | TRBV7-9 | TGTGCCAGCAGCCCACCCATGAGGAGGGGACTCTACGAGCAGTACTTC | CASSPPMRRGLYEQYF
TRBD1 | - | TRBJ1-6 | TRBV14 | TGTGCCAGCAGCCAATCCTCGACAGGGCGAAATTCACCCCTCCACTTT | CASSQSSTGRNSPLHF
TRBD1 | - | TRBJ1-6 | TRBV19 | TGTGCCAGTAGTACACCGGGACAGGGGAGAACTTCACCCCTCCACTTT | CASSTPGQGRTSPLHF
- | - | TRBJ2-7 | TRBV28 | TGTGCCAGCAGTTTAGAAGAGTACGAGCAGTACTTC | CASSLEEYEQYF
TRBD1 | - | TRBJ1-2 | TRBV5-1 | TGCGCCAGCAGCTTGGCGGGACAGGTGGGCCATGGCTACACCTTC | CASSLAGQVGHGYTF
- | - | TRBJ1-1 | TRBV5-1 | TGCGCCAGCAGCTTGGCCGGGGCAGGGCCTGAAGCTTTCTTT | CASSLAGAGPEAFF
- | - | TRBJ2-1 | TRBV30 | TGTGCCTGGAGTGGTAGTACGGGGAATGAGCAGTTCTTC | CAWSGSTGNEQFF
- | - | TRBJ1-4 | TRBV7-2 | TGTGCCAGCAGCTATACAGGCGCTGAAAAACTGTTTTTT | CASSYTGAEKLFF
- | - | TRBJ2-7 | TRBV9 | TGTGCCAGCAGCTCATTAGAGGCAGGGCGCAGAGAGCAGTACTTC | CASSSLEAGRREQYF
- | - | TRBJ1-1 | TRBV5-3 | TGTGCCAGAAGTCGGGGAGGTGAAGCTTTCTTT | CARSRGGEAFF
TRBD2 | - | TRBJ2-7 | TRBV11-2 | TGTGCCAGCAGCTCCTCAAATAGCGGGAGTGGCTACGAGCAGTACTTC | CASSSSNSGSGYEQYF